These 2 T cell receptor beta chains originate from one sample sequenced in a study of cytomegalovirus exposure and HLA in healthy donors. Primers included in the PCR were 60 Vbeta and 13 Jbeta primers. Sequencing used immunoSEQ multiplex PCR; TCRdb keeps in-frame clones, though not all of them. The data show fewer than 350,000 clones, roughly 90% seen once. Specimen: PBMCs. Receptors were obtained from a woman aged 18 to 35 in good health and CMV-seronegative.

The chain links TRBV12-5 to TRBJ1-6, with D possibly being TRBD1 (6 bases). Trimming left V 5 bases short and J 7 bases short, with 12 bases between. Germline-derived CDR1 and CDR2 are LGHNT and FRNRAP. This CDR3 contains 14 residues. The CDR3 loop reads CASGPDRNNSPLHF. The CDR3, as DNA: TGTGCTAGTGGTCCGGACAGAAACAATTCACCCCTCCACTTT.

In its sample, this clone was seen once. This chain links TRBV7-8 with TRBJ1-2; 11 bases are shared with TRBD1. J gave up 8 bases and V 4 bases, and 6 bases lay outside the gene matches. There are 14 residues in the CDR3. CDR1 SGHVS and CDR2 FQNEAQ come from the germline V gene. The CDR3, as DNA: TGTGCCAGCAGCTCGGAGGACAGGGGGCGAGGCTACACCTTC. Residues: CASSSEDRGRGYTF. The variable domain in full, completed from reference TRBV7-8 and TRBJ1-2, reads GAGVSQSPRYKVAKRGQDVALRCDPISGHVSLFWYQQALGQGPEFLTYFQNEAQLDKSGLPSDRFFAERPEGSVSTLKIQRTQQEDSAVYLCASSSEDRGRGYTFGSGTRLTVV.